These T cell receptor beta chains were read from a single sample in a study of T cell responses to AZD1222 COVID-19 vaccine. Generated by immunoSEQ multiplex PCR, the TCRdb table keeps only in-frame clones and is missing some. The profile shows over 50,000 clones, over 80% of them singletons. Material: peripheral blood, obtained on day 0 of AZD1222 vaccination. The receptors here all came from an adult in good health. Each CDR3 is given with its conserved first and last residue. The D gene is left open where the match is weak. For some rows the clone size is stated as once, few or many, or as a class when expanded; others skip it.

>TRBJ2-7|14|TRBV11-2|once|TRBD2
TGTGCCAGCAGCTTAGGTGTTAGCGGGTACGAGCAGTACTTC
CASSLGVSGYEQYF
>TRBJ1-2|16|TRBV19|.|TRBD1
TGTGCCAGTAGTATCGGACAGGGCTGGTATAACTATGGCTACACCTTC
CASSIGQGWYNYGYTF
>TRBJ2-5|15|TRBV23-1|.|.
TGCGCCAGCAGTCAAGGACGAGTCCACCAAGAGACCCAGTACTTC
CASSQGRVHQETQYF
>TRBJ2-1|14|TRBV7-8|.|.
TGTGCCAGCAGTTCACCCAGGACCGCGGGGGAGCAGTTCTTC
CASSSPRTAGEQFF
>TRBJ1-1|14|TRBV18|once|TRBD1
TGTGCCAGCTCCCTAGGACAGGGGGCGGGAGAAGCTTTCTTT
CASSLGQGAGEAFF
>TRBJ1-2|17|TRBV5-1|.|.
TGCGCCAGCAGCTTGGTAGGGTCGAGGATGGGAAACTATGGCTACACCTTC
CASSLVGSRMGNYGYTF
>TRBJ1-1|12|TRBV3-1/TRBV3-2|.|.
TGTGCCAGCACCCAAGGGGGGCGGGAAGCTTTCTTT
CASTQGGREAFF
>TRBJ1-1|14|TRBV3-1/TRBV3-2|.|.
TGTGCCAGCAGCCAAGCCTCGAATTTAAATGAAGCTTTCTTT
CASSQASNLNEAFF
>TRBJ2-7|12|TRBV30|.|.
TGTGCCTGGAGGTTAGGGGTAGGAAAGTGGCACTTC
CAWRLGVGKWHF
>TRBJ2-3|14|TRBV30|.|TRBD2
TGTGCCTGGAGAGAAGCGGGAGCGACAGATACGCAGTATTTT
CAWREAGATDTQYF
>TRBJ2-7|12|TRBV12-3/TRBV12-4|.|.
TGTGCCAGCAGTTTTCTAGTCAACGAGCAGTACTTC
CASSFLVNEQYF
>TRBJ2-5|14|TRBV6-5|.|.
TGTGCCAGCACAGTGATTCAGGGGGGCGAGACCCAGTACTTC
CASTVIQGGETQYF